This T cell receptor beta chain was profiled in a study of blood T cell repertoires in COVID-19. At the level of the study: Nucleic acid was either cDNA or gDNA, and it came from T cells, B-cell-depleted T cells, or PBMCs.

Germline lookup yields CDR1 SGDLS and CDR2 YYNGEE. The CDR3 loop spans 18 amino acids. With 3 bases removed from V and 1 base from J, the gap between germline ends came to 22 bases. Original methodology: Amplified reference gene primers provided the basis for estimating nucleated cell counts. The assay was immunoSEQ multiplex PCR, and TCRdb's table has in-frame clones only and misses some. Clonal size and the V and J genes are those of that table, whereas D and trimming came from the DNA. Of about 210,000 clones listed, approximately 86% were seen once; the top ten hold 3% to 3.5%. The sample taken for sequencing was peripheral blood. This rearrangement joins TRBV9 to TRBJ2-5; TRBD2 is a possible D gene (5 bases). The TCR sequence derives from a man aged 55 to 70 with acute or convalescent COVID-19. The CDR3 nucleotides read TGTGCCAGCAGCGCCCAGACAAGAGGGCCTGGGGTCCAAGAGACCCAGTACTTC. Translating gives CASSAQTRGPGVQETQYF.